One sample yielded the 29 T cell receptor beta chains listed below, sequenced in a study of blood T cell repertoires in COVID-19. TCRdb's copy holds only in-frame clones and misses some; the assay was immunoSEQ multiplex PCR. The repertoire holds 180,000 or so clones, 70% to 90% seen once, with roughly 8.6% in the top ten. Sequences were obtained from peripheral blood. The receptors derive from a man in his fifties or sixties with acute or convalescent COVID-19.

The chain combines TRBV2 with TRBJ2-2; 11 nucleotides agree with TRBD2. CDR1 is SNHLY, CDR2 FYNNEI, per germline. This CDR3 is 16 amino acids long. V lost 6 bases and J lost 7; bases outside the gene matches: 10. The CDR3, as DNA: TGTGCCAGCAGGCCTACCGGGACTAGCGGCGGCGGGGAGCTGTTTTTT. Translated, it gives CASRPTGTSGGGELFF.

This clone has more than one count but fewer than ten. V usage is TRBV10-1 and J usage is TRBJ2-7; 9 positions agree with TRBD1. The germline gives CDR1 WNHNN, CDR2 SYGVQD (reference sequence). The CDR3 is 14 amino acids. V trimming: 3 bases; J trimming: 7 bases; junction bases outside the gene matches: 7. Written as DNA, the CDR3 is TGCGCCAGCAGTGATACAGGGGGCACGGAAGAGCAGTACTTC. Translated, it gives CASSDTGGTEEQYF.

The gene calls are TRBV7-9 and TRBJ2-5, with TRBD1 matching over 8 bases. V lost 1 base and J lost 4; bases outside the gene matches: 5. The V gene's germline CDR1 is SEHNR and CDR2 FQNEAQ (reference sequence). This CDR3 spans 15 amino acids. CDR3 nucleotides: TGTGCCAGCAGCTTAGACTGGCAGGGGGCAGAGACCCAGTACTTC. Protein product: CASSLDWQGAETQYF.

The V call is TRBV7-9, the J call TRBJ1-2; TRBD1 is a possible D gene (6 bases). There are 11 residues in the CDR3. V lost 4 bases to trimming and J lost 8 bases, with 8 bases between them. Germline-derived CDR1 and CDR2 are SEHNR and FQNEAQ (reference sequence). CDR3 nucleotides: TGTGCCAGCAGCTCAGGGGTGGGCTACACCTTC. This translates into CASSSGVGYTF.

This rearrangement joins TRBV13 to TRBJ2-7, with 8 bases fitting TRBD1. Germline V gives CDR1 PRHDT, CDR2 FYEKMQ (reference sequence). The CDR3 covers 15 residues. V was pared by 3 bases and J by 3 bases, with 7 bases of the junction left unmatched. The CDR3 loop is CASSFGQGKFYEQYF. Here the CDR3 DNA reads TGTGCCAGCAGCTTTGGACAGGGCAAGTTCTACGAGCAGTACTTC.

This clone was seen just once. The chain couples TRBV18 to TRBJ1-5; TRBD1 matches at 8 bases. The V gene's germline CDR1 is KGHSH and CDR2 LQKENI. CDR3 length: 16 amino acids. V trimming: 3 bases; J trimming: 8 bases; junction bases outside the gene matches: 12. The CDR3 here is CASSPRRGTGIKPQHF. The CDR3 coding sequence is TGTGCCAGCTCACCGAGGAGGGGGACAGGTATCAAGCCCCAGCATTTT.

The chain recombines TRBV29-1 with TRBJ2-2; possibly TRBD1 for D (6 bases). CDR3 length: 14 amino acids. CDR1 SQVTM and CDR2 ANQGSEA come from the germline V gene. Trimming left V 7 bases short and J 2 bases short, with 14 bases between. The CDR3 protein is CSAAGTLNTGELFF. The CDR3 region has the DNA TGCAGCGCTGCCGGGACACTAAACACCGGGGAGCTGTTTTTT.

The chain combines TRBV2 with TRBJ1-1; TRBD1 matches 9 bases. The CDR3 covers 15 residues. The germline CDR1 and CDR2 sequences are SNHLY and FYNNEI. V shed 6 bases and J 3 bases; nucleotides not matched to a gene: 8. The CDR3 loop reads CASRGTGQGHTEAFF. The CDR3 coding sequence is TGTGCCAGCAGAGGGACAGGACAGGGGCACACTGAAGCTTTCTTT.

The CDR3 spells CASSERYEGGWGNEQFF. CDR3 nucleotides: TGTGCCAGCAGTGAACGGTACGAGGGAGGGTGGGGGAATGAGCAGTTCTTC. The chain links TRBV6-1 to TRBJ2-1; TRBD2 agrees at 7 bases. The J segment lost 7 bases and the V segment lost 2 bases, leaving 14 bases of the junction unmatched. Germline V gene data show CDR1 as MNHNS and CDR2 as SASEGT. The CDR3 is 17 residues long.

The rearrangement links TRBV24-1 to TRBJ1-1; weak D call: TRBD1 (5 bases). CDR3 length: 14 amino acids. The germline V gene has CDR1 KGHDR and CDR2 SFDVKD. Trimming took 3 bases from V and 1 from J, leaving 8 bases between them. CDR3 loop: CATSDGQGNTEAFF. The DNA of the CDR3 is TGTGCCACCAGTGATGGGCAGGGGAACACTGAAGCTTTCTTT.

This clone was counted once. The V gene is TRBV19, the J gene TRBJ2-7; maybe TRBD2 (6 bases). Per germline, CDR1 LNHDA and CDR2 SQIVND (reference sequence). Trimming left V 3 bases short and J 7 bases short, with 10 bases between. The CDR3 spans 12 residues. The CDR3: CASSMFRGEQYF. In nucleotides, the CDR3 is TGTGCCAGTAGTATGTTTCGGGGGGAGCAGTACTTC.

The CDR3 loop reads CASSQPPGTSLFTDTQYF. The CDR3 DNA is TGCGCCAGCAGCCAGCCCCCCGGGACTAGTCTTTTCACAGATACGCAGTATTTT. The V call is TRBV5-1, the J call TRBJ2-3, with 8 bases identical to TRBD2. The CDR3 spans 18 residues. CDR1 and CDR2 (germline): SGHRS, YFSETQ. J lost 2 bases, V lost 4 bases, and 15 bases had no gene match.

This CDR3 is CASSLDGTSGYNEQFF. The CDR3 DNA sequence: TGCGCCAGCAGCTTGGATGGGACTAGCGGTTACAATGAGCAGTTCTTC. The rearrangement joins TRBV5-1 to TRBJ2-1; 11 nucleotides align to TRBD2. Germline V gene lookup returns CDR1 SGHRS and CDR2 YFSETQ. The CDR3 has 16 residues. Germline trimming cut 0 bases from V and 4 bases from J; bases unmatched to any gene: 3.

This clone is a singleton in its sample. CDR3 DNA: TGTGCCAGCAGCGTTACTAGCGGGAGGGGAGAGACCCAGTACTTC. It is translated as CASSVTSGRGETQYF. The chain joins TRBV9 to TRBJ2-5; 13 positions match TRBD2. The CDR3 runs to 15 residues. Germline assignment: CDR1 SGDLS and CDR2 YYNGEE. The V gene end was trimmed by 2 bases and the J gene end by 4 bases; junction bases not matched to a gene: 2.

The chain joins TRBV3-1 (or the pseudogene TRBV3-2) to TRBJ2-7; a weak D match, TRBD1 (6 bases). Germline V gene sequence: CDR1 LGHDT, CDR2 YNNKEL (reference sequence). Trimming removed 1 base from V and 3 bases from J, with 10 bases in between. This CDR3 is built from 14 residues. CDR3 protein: CASSQVAGVYEQYF. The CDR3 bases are TGTGCCAGCAGCCAAGTCGCAGGGGTCTACGAGCAGTACTTC.

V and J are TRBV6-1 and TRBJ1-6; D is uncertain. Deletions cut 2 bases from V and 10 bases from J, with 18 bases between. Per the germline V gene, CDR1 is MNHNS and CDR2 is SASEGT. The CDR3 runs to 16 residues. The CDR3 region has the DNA TGTGCCAGCAGTGAATTGTACCGGGGAGTATACTCACCCCTCCACTTT. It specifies CASSELYRGVYSPLHF.

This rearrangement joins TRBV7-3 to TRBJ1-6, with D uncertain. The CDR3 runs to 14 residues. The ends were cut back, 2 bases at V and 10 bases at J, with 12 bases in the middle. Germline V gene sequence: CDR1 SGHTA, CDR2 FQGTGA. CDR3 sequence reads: CASSLLGLRSPLHF. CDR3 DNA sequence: TGTGCCAGCAGCTTACTAGGATTGAGGTCACCCCTCCACTTT.

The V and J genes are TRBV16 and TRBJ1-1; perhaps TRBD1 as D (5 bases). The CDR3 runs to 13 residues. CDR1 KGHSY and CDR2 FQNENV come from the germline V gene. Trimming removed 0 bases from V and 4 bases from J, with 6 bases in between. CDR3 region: CASSQSGATEAFF. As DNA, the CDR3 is TGTGCCAGCAGCCAATCAGGGGCCACTGAAGCTTTCTTT.

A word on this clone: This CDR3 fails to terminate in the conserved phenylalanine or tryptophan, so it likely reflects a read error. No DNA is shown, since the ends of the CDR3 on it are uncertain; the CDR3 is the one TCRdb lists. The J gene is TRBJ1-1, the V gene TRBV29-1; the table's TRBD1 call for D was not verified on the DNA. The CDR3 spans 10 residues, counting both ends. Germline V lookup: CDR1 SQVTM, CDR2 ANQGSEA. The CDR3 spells CSVDAGGAAV.

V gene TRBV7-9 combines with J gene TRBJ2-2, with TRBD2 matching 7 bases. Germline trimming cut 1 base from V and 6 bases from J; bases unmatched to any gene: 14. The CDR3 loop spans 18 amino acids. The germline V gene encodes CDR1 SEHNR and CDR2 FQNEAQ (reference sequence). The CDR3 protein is CASSLVSQWRELAGELFF. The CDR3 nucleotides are TGTGCCAGCAGCTTAGTTTCTCAGTGGCGGGAGTTGGCCGGGGAGCTGTTTTTT. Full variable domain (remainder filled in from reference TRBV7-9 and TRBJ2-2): DTGVSQNPRHKITKRGQNVTFRCDPISEHNRLYWYRQTLGQGPEFLTYFQNEAQLEKSRLLSDRFSAERPKGSFSTLEIQRTEQGDSAMYLCASSLVSQWRELAGELFFGEGSRLTVL.

The DNA of the CDR3 is TGTGCCAGCAGCGTAGGCGGCACCGTGGATTCACCCCTCCACTTT. It encodes CASSVGGTVDSPLHF. The V call is TRBV9, the J call TRBJ1-6; D is uncertain. CDR3 length: 15 amino acids. V shed 0 bases and J shed 8 bases, with 12 bases lying between them. Germline V gene sequence: CDR1 SGDLS, CDR2 YYNGEE.

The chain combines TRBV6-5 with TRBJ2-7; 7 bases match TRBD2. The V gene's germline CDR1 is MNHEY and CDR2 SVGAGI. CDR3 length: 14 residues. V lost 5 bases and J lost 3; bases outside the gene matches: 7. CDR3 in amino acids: CASSTGGTLYEQYF. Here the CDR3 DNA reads TGTGCCAGCAGTACCGGGGGGACCCTCTACGAGCAGTACTTC.

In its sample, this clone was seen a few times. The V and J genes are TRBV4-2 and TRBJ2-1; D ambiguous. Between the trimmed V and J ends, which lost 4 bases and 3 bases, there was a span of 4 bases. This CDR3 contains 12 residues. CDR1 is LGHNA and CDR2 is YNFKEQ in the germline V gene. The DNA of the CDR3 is TGTGCCAGCAGCCGAGGCTACAATGAGCAGTTCTTC. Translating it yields CASSRGYNEQFF.

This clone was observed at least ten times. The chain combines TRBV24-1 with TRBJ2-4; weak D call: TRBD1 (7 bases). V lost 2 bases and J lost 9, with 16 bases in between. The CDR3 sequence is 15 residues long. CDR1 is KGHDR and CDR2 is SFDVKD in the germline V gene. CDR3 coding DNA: TGTGCCACCAGTGATTCCAGGGGGGCCCAGGGCATTCAGTACTTC. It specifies CATSDSRGAQGIQYF.

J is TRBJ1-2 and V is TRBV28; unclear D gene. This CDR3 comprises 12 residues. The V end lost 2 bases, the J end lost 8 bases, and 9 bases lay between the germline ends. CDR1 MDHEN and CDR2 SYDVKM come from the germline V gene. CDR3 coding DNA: TGTGCCAGCAGTTTAGGCCGTCAGGGCTACACCTTC. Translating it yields CASSLGRQGYTF.

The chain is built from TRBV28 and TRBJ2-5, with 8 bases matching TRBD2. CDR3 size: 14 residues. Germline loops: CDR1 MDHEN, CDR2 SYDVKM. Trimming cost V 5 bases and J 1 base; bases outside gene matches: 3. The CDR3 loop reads CASSLAGTQETQYF. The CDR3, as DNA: TGTGCCAGCAGTCTAGCGGGTACCCAAGAGACCCAGTACTTC. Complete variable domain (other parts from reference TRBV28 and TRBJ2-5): DVKVTQSSRYLVKRTGEKVFLECVQDMDHENMFWYRQDPGLGLRLIYFSYDVKMKEKGDIPEGYSVSREKKERFSLILESASTNQTSMYLCASSLAGTQETQYFGPGTRLLVL.

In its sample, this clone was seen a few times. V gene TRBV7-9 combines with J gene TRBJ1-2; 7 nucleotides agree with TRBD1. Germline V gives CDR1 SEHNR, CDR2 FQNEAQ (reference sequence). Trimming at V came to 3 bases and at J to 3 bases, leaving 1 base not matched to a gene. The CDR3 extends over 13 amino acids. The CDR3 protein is CASSFGQDYGYTF. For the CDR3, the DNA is TGTGCCAGCAGCTTCGGACAGGACTATGGCTACACCTTC.

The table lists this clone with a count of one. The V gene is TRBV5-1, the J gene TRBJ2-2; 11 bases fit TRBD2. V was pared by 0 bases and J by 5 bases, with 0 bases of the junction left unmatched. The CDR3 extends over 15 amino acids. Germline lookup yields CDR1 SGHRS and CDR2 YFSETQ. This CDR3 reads CASSLGLAGTGELFF. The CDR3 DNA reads TGCGCCAGCAGCTTGGGACTAGCGGGGACCGGGGAGCTGTTTTTT.

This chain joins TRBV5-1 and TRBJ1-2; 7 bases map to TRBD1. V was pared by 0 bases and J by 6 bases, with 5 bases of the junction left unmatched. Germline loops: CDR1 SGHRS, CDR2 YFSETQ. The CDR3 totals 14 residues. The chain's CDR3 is CASSLEQGPDGYTF. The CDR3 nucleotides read TGCGCCAGCAGCTTGGAACAGGGGCCCGATGGCTACACCTTC.